These 8 T cell receptor beta chains were sequenced from one sample in a study of shared clonotypes between healthy human individuals. Repertoires were generated with immunoSEQ multiplex PCR, while TCRdb's copy carries only in-frame clones and drops some. The sample includes 950,000 to 1,300,000 clones, about 75% seen only once; the top ten take about 1.5%. The source material was memory CD4+ T cells sorted from blood. Subset given: CD45RA-negative fraction. These TCRs come from a man aged 18 to 29 in good health.

The rearrangement uses TRBV28 and TRBJ1-2; 12 nucleotides line up with TRBD1. The CDR3 contains 21 residues. The trim removed 3 bases at V and 2 bases at J, leaving 19 bases unmatched. Per germline, CDR1 MDHEN and CDR2 SYDVKM. The CDR3 DNA reads as TGTGCCAGCAGTTTCACCGGGACAGGGGGCCCGCAACGGGGGACCAACTATGGCTACACCTTC. This gives the protein CASSFTGTGGPQRGTNYGYTF.

The count of this clone is one. The genes are TRBV18 and TRBJ1-6; D is ambiguous. V gave up 5 bases and J gave up 5 bases, with 10 bases separating them. The CDR3 is made up of 14 amino acids. Germline CDR1 and CDR2: KGHSH and LQKENI. The chain's CDR3 is CASSVGRNNSPLHF. DNA of the CDR3: TGTGCCAGCTCAGTGGGGAGGAATAATTCACCCCTCCACTTT.

This chain uses TRBV28 with TRBJ1-1, with D possibly being TRBD1 (5 bases). CDR1 is MDHEN and CDR2 is SYDVKM in the germline V gene. The CDR3 loop spans 15 amino acids. The V gene lost 1 base and the J gene lost 0 bases, with 9 bases spanning the gap. The CDR3 loop is CASSLYGQLNTEAFF. The CDR3, as DNA: TGTGCCAGCAGTTTATACGGACAACTGAACACTGAAGCTTTCTTT.

CDR3 sequence reads: CASSEAATQGNTIYF. CDR3 DNA: TGTGCCAGCAGTGAAGCGGCGACCCAGGGAAACACCATATATTTT. This chain uses TRBV6-1 with TRBJ1-3; D is unclear. Per germline, CDR1 MNHNS and CDR2 SASEGT. V was shortened by 0 bases and J by 4 bases, with 10 bases between the two germline ends. The CDR3 is made up of 15 amino acids.

This chain uses TRBV5-4 with TRBJ2-3; perhaps D is TRBD1 or TRBD2 (5 bases each). Germline values: CDR1 SGHNT, CDR2 YYREEE (reference sequence). The germline V and J ends were trimmed by 5 bases and 4 bases, with 20 bases remaining between them. CDR3 length: 16 residues. CDR3 bases: TGTGCCAGCAGACAAGAGGGGAGTGGCTGGCCAGATACGCAGTATTTT. It specifies CASRQEGSGWPDTQYF.

V is TRBV5-4 and J is TRBJ2-7; D is perhaps TRBD1 (6 bases). Between the trimmed V and J ends, which lost 4 bases and 1 base, there was a span of 21 bases. Germline loops: CDR1 SGHNT, CDR2 YYREEE (reference sequence). The CDR3 has 17 amino acids. CDR3 DNA sequence: TGTGCCAGCAGCCCCAAGGCCGGGACATCGAATTCCTACGAGCAGTACTTC. Residues: CASSPKAGTSNSYEQYF. The full variable domain, with the rest looked up from reference TRBV5-4 and TRBJ2-7, is ETGVTQSPTHLIKTRGQQVTLRCSSQSGHNTVSWYQQALGQGPQFIFQYYREEENGRGNFPPRFSGLQFPNYSSELNVNALELDDSALYLCASSPKAGTSNSYEQYFGPGTRLTVT.

The count of this clone is one. The J gene is TRBJ1-1, the V gene TRBV5-6, with 7 nucleotides matching TRBD1. CDR1 SGHDT and CDR2 YYEEEE come from the germline V gene. Trimming took 5 bases from V and 0 from J; bases not matched to a gene: 7. This CDR3 has 15 residues. In DNA form, the CDR3 reads TGTGCCAGCAGTACTACAGGGGTAATGAACACTGAAGCTTTCTTT. It yields the protein CASSTTGVMNTEAFF. The full variable domain, completed using reference TRBV5-6 and TRBJ1-1, is DAGVTQSPTHLIKTRGQQVTLRCSPKSGHDTVSWYQQALGQGPQFIFQYYEEEERQRGNFPDRFSGHQFPNYSSELNVNALLLGDSALYLCASSTTGVMNTEAFFGQGTRLTVV.

The V call is TRBV10-1, the J call TRBJ1-5; 8 bases match TRBD1. This CDR3 has 14 amino acids. Trimming removed 2 bases from V and 7 bases from J; junction bases left unmatched: 4. Germline V gene sequence: CDR1 WNHNN, CDR2 SYGVQD (reference sequence). The CDR3 loop is CASSEGQGGQPQHF. CDR3 in DNA: TGCGCCAGCAGTGAGGGACAGGGCGGCCAGCCCCAGCATTTT.